A selection of T cell receptor beta chains follows, all from one sample in a study of response to subunit inactivated influenza vaccine. TCRdb used MiXCR to reprocess the RT-PCR reads, holding one entry per CDR3 protein. This sample yields over 650,000 distinct CDR3 sequences, of which 18% are seen a single time; under 13% belongs to the top ten. The sequenced sample was PBMCs from blood, obtained roughly 5 days after vaccination. These TCRs come from a man over 45 who received an inactivated influenza vaccine. The CDR3 runs from the conserved cysteine through the conserved F or W. Fields, in order: V gene, D gene, J gene, clone size, CDR3 protein, CDR3 DNA. The D gene is left open where the match is weak. Clone size is stated in some rows and not others, as once, few, many or a class when expanded.

>TRBV20-1|TRBD1|TRBJ1-1|NA
CSARRGGEKAVF
TGCAGTGCTAGAAGAGGGGGCGAGAAAGCTGTCTTT
>TRBV7-2|TRBD2|TRBJ2-3|NA
CASSPPGLEDTQYF
TGTGCCAGCAGCCCCCCCGGACTAGAAGATACGCAGTATTTT
>TRBV20-1|NA|TRBJ2-2|few
CSAKYSGNTGELFF
TGCAGTGCTAAATACAGCGGGAACACCGGGGAGCTGTTTTTT
>TRBV4-1|NA|TRBJ1-5|few
CASSQDMGQGRNQPQHF
TGCGCCAGCAGCCAAGACATGGGCCAGGGCCGCAATCAGCCCCAGCATTTT
>TRBV5-5|NA|TRBJ1-5|few
CASSFTGTTNSNQPQHF
TGTGCCAGCAGCTTTACCGGGACAACTAATAGCAATCAGCCCCAGCATTTT
>TRBV18|NA|TRBJ2-4|NA
CASSPLATLAKNIQYF
TGTGCCAGCTCACCACTAGCTACCTTAGCCAAAAACATTCAGTACTTC
>TRBV20-1|TRBD1|TRBJ1-2|NA
CSAGDRGGYTF
TGCAGTGCTGGGGACAGGGGTGGCTACACCTTC
>TRBV12-3/TRBV12-4|TRBD2|TRBJ2-7|many
CASSPGTSGTEQYF
TGTGCCAGCAGTCCCGGGACTAGCGGGACCGAGCAGTACTTC
>TRBV29-1|TRBD2|TRBJ2-1|many
CSVYGLAHNEQFF
TGCAGCGTTTACGGACTAGCACATAATGAGCAGTTCTTC
>TRBV29-1|NA|TRBJ2-2|many
CSVEGQNTGELFF
TGCAGCGTTGAAGGACAGAACACCGGGGAGCTGTTTTTT
>TRBV5-6|TRBD1|TRBJ2-5|few
CASSLSRTGQETQYF
TGTGCCAGCAGCTTGTCTAGGACAGGGCAAGAGACCCAGTACTTC
>TRBV7-9|NA|TRBJ2-1|NA
CASSLDVGDEQFF
TGTGCCAGCAGCTTAGATGTAGGTGATGAGCAGTTCTTC
>TRBV29-1|NA|TRBJ2-5|few
CSVDSAGSGETQYF
TGCAGCGTTGATTCAGCAGGGAGTGGAGAGACCCAGTACTTC
>TRBV6-6|NA|TRBJ2-3|few
CATGQYSTDTQYF
TGTGCCACCGGACAGTATAGCACAGATACGCAGTATTTT
>TRBV5-1|NA|TRBJ1-3|NA
CASSLGIPSDTIYF
TGCGCCAGCAGCTTGGGGATTCCTTCAGACACCATATATTTT
>TRBV10-3|TRBD1|TRBJ1-2|few
CATSDRGQDGYTF
TGTGCCACATCGGACAGGGGGCAGGATGGCTACACCTTC
>TRBV5-8|NA|TRBJ1-1|many
CASSPGLMNTEAFF
TGTGCCAGCAGCCCGGGACTGATGAACACTGAAGCTTTCTTT
>TRBV4-2|NA|TRBJ2-7|few
CASSPDPGPFEQYF
TGTGCCAGCAGCCCCGATCCCGGTCCTTTCGAGCAGTACTTC
>TRBV28|NA|TRBJ2-5|few
CASSSRGYETQYF
TGTGCCAGCAGTTCAAGGGGGTATGAGACCCAGTACTTC
>TRBV20-1|NA|TRBJ1-5|NA
CSAGAGDQPQHF
TGCAGTGCGGGGGCCGGCGATCAGCCCCAGCATTTT
>TRBV7-6|TRBD1|TRBJ2-1|NA
CASSLAGTGSDEQFF
TGTGCCAGCAGCTTGGCCGGGACAGGGAGCGATGAGCAGTTCTTC
>TRBV9|NA|TRBJ2-3|NA
CASSVLTDTQYF
TGTGCCAGCAGCGTATTAACAGATACGCAGTATTTT
>TRBV3-1|NA|TRBJ1-1|NA
CASSQAYGIRNTEAFF
TGTGCCAGCAGCCAAGCTTATGGGATCAGGAACACTGAAGCTTTCTTT
>TRBV30|TRBD1|TRBJ1-1|NA
CAWMTGGTEAFF
TGTGCCTGGATGACAGGGGGTACTGAAGCTTTCTTT
>TRBV20-1|NA|TRBJ2-1|many
CSATTRLDSYNEQFF
TGCAGTGCTACTACACGACTAGACTCCTACAATGAGCAGTTCTTC
>TRBV9|TRBD2|TRBJ2-3|few
CASSPRLAAYTDTQYF
TGTGCCAGCAGCCCCCGACTAGCGGCCTACACAGATACGCAGTATTTT
>TRBV5-6|TRBD1|TRBJ2-3|few
CASSAGSRGRTDTQYF
TGTGCCAGCAGCGCGGGATCCAGGGGGCGCACAGATACGCAGTATTTT
>TRBV25-1|NA|TRBJ1-2|NA
CASSRAGTNYGYTF
TGTGCCAGCTCCCGGGCAGGGACTAACTATGGCTACACCTTC
>TRBV28|TRBD1|TRBJ2-7|NA
CGTGNSYEQYF
TGTGGGACAGGAAACTCCTACGAGCAGTACTTC
>TRBV4-2|NA|TRBJ2-5|many
CASSQIRRTLTQETQYF
TGTGCCAGCAGCCAAATCAGACGGACTCTAACCCAAGAGACCCAGTACTTC
>TRBV10-3|NA|TRBJ2-3|NA
CAIRTGGTDTQYF
TGTGCCATCAGAACTGGGGGGACGGATACGCAGTATTTT
>TRBV29-1|NA|TRBJ2-7|NA
CSVGSRENEQYF
TGCAGCGTTGGGAGCAGGGAGAACGAGCAGTACTTC
>TRBV5-1|NA|TRBJ2-5|few
CASSSGQGRETQYF
TGTGCCAGCAGTTCAGGGCAGGGCCGAGAGACCCAGTACTTC
>TRBV4-2|TRBD2|TRBJ2-3|many
CASSQDRGGSTDTQYF
TGTGCCAGCAGCCAAGATCGGGGGGGTAGCACAGATACGCAGTATTTT
>TRBV6-5|NA|TRBJ2-5|NA
CASSYGTGTGETQYF
TGTGCCAGCAGTTACGGGACCGGAACAGGGGAGACCCAGTACTTC
>TRBV5-1|TRBD1|TRBJ2-5|NA
CASSISGQFSQETQYF
TGCGCCAGCAGCATATCGGGACAGTTCAGCCAAGAGACCCAGTACTTC